A single sample is the source of the 15 T cell receptor beta chains below, sequenced in a study of cytomegalovirus exposure and HLA in healthy donors. 13 Jbeta primers and 60 Vbeta primers were used for the PCR. Data came from immunoSEQ multiplex PCR; TCRdb stores just in-frame clones and leaves some out. Of 150,000 to 200,000 clones in the sample, 81% are singletons; the top ten hold 2.1%. The sample comprised PBMCs. Every receptor here comes from a young woman in good health and CMV-seropositive.

The CDR3 here is CASRGGSGSLYEQYV. CDR3 DNA: TGTGCCAGCAGGGGTGGTTCAGGGTCCCTCTACGAGCAGTACGTC. V is TRBV2 and J is TRBJ2-7; D may be TRBD1 (5 bases). This CDR3 has 15 residues. Per germline, CDR1 SNHLY and CDR2 FYNNEI. Trimming removed 6 bases at V and 3 bases at J, with 18 bases between.

In this sample, this clone turned up a few times. This chain uses TRBV5-6 with TRBJ1-1, with 11 positions matching TRBD1. This CDR3 spans 12 amino acids. The germline gives CDR1 SGHDT, CDR2 YYEEEE. Trimming at V came to 4 bases and at J to 11 bases, leaving 4 bases not matched to a gene. The CDR3 sequence: CASSGQGARAFF. The DNA of the CDR3 is TGTGCCAGCAGCGGACAGGGGGCGAGGGCTTTCTTT.

The rearrangement links TRBV7-9 to TRBJ2-7; 9 bases agree with TRBD1. V shed 6 bases and J 1 base; nucleotides not matched to a gene: 7. Germline lookup yields CDR1 SEHNR and CDR2 FQNEAQ (reference sequence). The CDR3 is made up of 15 amino acids. This CDR3 reads CASSSLGTGSYEQYF. Written as DNA, the CDR3 is TGTGCCAGCAGTTCGCTCGGGACAGGGTCCTACGAGCAGTACTTC.

The chain has TRBV11-2 and TRBJ1-2, with D perhaps TRBD1 (5 bases). The CDR3 loop spans 15 amino acids. Per the germline V gene, CDR1 is SGHAT and CDR2 is FQNNGV. Deletions cut 0 bases from V and 8 bases from J, with 16 bases between. CDR3 sequence reads: CASSLDARVFGGYTF. For the CDR3, the DNA is TGTGCCAGCAGCTTAGATGCCAGGGTATTTGGCGGCTACACCTTC.

The V call is TRBV6-5, the J call TRBJ1-1; 8 nucleotides match TRBD1. This CDR3 comprises 14 residues. With V trimmed by 8 bases and J by 3 bases, 8 bases remained unmatched. In germline, CDR1 is MNHEY, CDR2 SVGAGI. The CDR3 DNA reads TGTGCCAGCGCCATCAGGGGGCTGTACACTGAAGCTTTCTTT. It codes for CASAIRGLYTEAFF.

The chain uses TRBV30 and TRBJ1-4; D is perhaps TRBD1 (5 bases). This CDR3 region has 13 residues. The germline V gene has CDR1 GTSNPN and CDR2 SVGIG (reference sequence). Trimming took 5 bases from V and 8 from J, leaving 15 bases between them. CDR3 DNA: TGTGCCTGGGGCTCCGGGGCGGGGGAAAAACTGTTTTTT. Protein: CAWGSGAGEKLFF.

This clone was recorded only once. This chain uses TRBV27 with TRBJ2-5, with D unclear. In germline, CDR1 is MNHEY, CDR2 SMNVEV (reference sequence). The CDR3 covers 12 residues. V was pared by 7 bases and J by 6 bases, with 12 bases between. CDR3: CASIKIPQTQYF. CDR3 nucleotide sequence: TGTGCCAGCATCAAAATCCCCCAGACCCAGTACTTC.

The gene calls are TRBV6-6 and TRBJ1-4, with TRBD1 matching over 7 bases. Germline trimming cut 5 bases from V and 8 bases from J; bases unmatched to any gene: 8. This CDR3 is 14 amino acids long. Germline-derived CDR1 and CDR2 are MNHNY and SVGAGI (reference sequence). CDR3 coding DNA: TGTGCCAGCAGTACCTCAGGGGGAGAGGAAAAACTGTTTTTT. Its protein product is CASSTSGGEEKLFF.

This rearrangement joins TRBV6-1 to TRBJ2-7; D not resolved. CDR1 MNHNS and CDR2 SASEGT come from the germline V gene. The CDR3 is 13 amino acids. Trimming left V 0 bases short and J 5 bases short, with 8 bases between. For the CDR3, the DNA is TGTGCCAGCAGTGAAGCGGAGTTCCACGAGCAGTACTTC. Its protein product is CASSEAEFHEQYF.

About this clone: Other nucleotide sequences from this sample produce the same CDR3. The J gene is TRBJ1-1, the V gene TRBV19; D may be TRBD1 (5 bases). The germline gives CDR1 LNHDA, CDR2 SQIVND (reference sequence). V dropped 3 bases and J dropped 1 base, with 6 bases sitting between them. The CDR3 contains 13 residues. The CDR3: CASSIGGNTEAFF. In DNA form, the CDR3 reads TGTGCCAGTAGTATCGGGGGGAACACTGAAGCTTTCTTT.

V gene TRBV30 combines with J gene TRBJ1-5; 10 nucleotides line up with TRBD1. The CDR3 extends over 16 amino acids. V was pared by 2 bases and J by 6 bases, with 10 bases of the junction left unmatched. The germline gives CDR1 GTSNPN, CDR2 SVGIG (reference sequence). This chain's CDR3 is CAWSHPGTGDFQPQHF. DNA of the CDR3: TGTGCCTGGAGTCATCCCGGGACAGGGGATTTTCAGCCCCAGCATTTT. Full variable domain (outside the CDR3, taken from reference TRBV30 and TRBJ1-5): SQTIHQWPATLVQPVGSPLSLECTVEGTSNPNLYWYRQAAGRGLQLLFYSVGIGQISSEVPQNLSASRPQDRQFILSSKKLLLSDSGFYLCAWSHPGTGDFQPQHFGDGTRLSIL.

This chain's CDR3 is CASSFTGGSRDTQYF. The CDR3 DNA sequence: TGTGCCAGCAGCTTTACGGGGGGAAGTAGAGATACGCAGTATTTT. V usage is TRBV13 and J usage is TRBJ2-3, with TRBD2 matching over 7 bases. Germline V lookup: CDR1 PRHDT, CDR2 FYEKMQ (reference sequence). The CDR3 has 15 amino acids. V trimming: 3 bases; J trimming: 5 bases; junction bases outside the gene matches: 8.

This chain joins TRBV6-5 and TRBJ2-6; the D is unclear. The germline V gene encodes CDR1 MNHEY and CDR2 SVGAGI. There are 15 residues in the CDR3. V lost 2 bases and J 0 bases, leaving 5 bases between the germline ends. CDR3 residues: CASSYLYSGANVLTF. The CDR3 DNA is TGTGCCAGCAGTTACCTGTACTCTGGGGCCAACGTCCTGACTTTC.

This clone is a singleton in its sample. This rearrangement joins TRBV29-1 to TRBJ2-5; no reliable D call. The germline V gene encodes CDR1 SQVTM and CDR2 ANQGSEA. The CDR3 consists of 12 residues. V was pared by 4 bases and J by 4 bases, with 10 bases between. Here the CDR3 DNA reads TGCAGCGTTGTGATAACTGGAGAGACCCAGTACTTC. Translated: CSVVITGETQYF.

The rearrangement joins TRBV19 to TRBJ1-5; D is perhaps TRBD1 (5 bases). CDR3 length: 15 residues. In germline, CDR1 is LNHDA, CDR2 SQIVND (reference sequence). V shed 4 bases and J shed 5 bases, with 15 bases lying between them. This CDR3 reads CASSSIGGEDQPQHF. The CDR3 DNA reads TGTGCCAGTAGTAGCATCGGGGGTGAGGATCAGCCCCAGCATTTT.